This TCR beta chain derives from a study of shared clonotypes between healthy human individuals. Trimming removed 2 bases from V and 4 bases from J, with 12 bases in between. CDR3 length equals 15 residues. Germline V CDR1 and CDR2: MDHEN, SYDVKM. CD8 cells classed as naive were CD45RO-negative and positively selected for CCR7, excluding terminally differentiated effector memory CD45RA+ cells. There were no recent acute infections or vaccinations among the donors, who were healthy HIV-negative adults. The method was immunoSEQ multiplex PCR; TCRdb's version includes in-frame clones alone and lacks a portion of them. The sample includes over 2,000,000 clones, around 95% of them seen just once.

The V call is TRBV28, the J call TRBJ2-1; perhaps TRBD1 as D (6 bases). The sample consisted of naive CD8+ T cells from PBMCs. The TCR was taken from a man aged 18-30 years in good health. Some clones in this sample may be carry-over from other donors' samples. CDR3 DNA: TGTGCCAGCAGTTTAAGGGACATCACTTACAATGAGCAGTTCTTC. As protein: CASSLRDITYNEQFF. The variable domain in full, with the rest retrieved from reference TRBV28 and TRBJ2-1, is DVKVTQSSRYLVKRTGEKVFLECVQDMDHENMFWYRQDPGLGLRLIYFSYDVKMKEKGDIPEGYSVSREKKERFSLILESASTNQTSMYLCASSLRDITYNEQFFGPGTRLTVL.